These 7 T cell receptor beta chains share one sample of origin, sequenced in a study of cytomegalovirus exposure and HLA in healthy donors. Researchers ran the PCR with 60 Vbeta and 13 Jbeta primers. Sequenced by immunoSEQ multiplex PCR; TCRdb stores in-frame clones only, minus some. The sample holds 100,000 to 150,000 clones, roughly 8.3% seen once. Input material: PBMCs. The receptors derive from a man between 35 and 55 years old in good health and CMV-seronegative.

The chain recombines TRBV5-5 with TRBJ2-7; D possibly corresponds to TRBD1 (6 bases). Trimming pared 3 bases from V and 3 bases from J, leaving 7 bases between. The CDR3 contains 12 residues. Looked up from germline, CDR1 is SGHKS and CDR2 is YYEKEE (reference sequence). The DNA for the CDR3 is TGTGCCAGCAGCTCGACAGGCTACGAGCAGTACTTC. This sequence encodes CASSSTGYEQYF.

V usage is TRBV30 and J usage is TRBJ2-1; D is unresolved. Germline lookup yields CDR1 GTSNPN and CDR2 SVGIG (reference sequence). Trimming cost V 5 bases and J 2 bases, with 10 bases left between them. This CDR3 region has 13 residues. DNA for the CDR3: TGTGCCTGGTTGAGCGAAACCTACAATGAGCAGTTCTTC. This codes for CAWLSETYNEQFF.

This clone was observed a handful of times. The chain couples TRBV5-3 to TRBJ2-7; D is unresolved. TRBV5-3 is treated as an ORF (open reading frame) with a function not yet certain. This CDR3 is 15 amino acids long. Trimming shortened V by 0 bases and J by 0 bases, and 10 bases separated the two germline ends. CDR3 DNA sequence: TGTGCCAGAAGCTTGGATCTAGGAAGCTCCTACGAGCAGTACTTC. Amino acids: CARSLDLGSSYEQYF.

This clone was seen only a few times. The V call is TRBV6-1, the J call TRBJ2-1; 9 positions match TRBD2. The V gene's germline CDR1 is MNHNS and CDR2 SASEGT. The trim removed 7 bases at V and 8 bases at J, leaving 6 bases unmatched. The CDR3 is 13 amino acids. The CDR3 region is CASTLRGGYEQFF. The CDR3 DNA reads TGTGCCAGCACCCTGCGGGGGGGGTATGAGCAGTTCTTC.

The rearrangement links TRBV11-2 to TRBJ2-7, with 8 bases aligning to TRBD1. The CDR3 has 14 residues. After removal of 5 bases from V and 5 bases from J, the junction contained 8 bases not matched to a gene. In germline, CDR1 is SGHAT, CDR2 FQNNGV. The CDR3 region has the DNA TGTGCCAGCAGCCGCCGGGACAGGCCCCACGAGCAGTACTTC. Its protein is CASSRRDRPHEQYF.

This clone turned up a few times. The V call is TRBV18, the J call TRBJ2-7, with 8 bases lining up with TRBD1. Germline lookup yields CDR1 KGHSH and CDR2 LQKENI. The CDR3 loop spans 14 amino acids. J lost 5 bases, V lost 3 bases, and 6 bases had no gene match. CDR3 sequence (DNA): TGTGCCAGCTCACCGGGACAGGCGGGCCACGAGCAGTACTTC. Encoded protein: CASSPGQAGHEQYF. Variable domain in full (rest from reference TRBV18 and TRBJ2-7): NAGVMQNPRHLVRRRGQEARLRCSPMKGHSHVYWYRQLPEEGLKFMVYLQKENIIDESGMPKERFSAEFPKEGPSILRIQQVVRGDSAAYFCASSPGQAGHEQYFGPGTRLTVT.

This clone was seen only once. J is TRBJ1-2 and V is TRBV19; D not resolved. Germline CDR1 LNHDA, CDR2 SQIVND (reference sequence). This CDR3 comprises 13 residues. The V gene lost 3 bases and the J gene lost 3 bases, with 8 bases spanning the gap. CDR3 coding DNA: TGTGCCAGTAGTATGGAGGAGGACTATGGCTACACCTTC. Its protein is CASSMEEDYGYTF.